This entry is about one T cell receptor beta chain. Its antigen target is currently unknown. Base quality data are lacking; no much larger clone is found one base away. These data come from a study of cytomegalovirus exposure and HLA in healthy donors (TCRdb year 2017). About the investigation overall: An earlier analysis of approximately 600 of the donors reported 250 to 350 Gb of sequence data and 117 million unique TCR beta sequences from 150 million to 200 million T cells. A separate validation cohort of roughly 120 different subjects was used in addition to the approximately 640-subject first cohort. The study profiled the T cell repertoires of fewer than 850 subjects by immunosequencing and related them to cytomegalovirus serostatus. In an earlier analysis of over 550 of the donors, high-throughput TCR beta sequencing was used to judge whether each TCR beta V gene segment behaved as functional or pseudogenic. A later analysis re-analyzed previously published TCR beta repertoires from 500 to 700 donors and added high-resolution HLA genotyping to study TCR occurrence patterns. The study aimed to test whether cataloging public T cell receptors could reveal signatures of past pathogen exposure. Roughly five DR-DQ haplotypes were treated as single units for association and clustering because of strong linkage in the cohort. In a later genetic analysis, genome-wide SNP genotypes for about 65% of the 666 donors were used, and that subset was treated as a discovery cohort. To predict cytomegalovirus infection status, the study brought together high-throughput TCR immunosequencing, statistical association of individual TCRs with disease status, and machine learning. Alongside the repertoire data, information on donor age, sex, ethnicity and CMV serostatus was compiled. Typing coverage varied by locus: about 620-630 donors for A, B, C, DRB1 and DQB1; roughly 510 for DQA1; about 600 for DPA1; approximately 470 for DPB1. Every repertoire in the discovery cohort had been generated on one and the same sequencing platform. Rather than drawing on any new phenotypic data, the later analysis identified candidate immune exposures from TCR beta sequences and the way those sequences occurred across donors. Across 398 genotyped donors of the cohort, an average of about 240,000 unique TCR beta nucleotide sequences per donor were sequenced, and approximately 17% of those sequences were non-productive. The genetic ancestry cluster associated with self-reported Caucasian donors included around four fifths of the approximately 430 genotyped donors. An early release covering around 630 HLA-typed donors comprised about 300 gigabases of sequencing data and 85 million or so unique TCR sequences. HLA typing included class I and class II loci at four-digit resolution. What the study reported, not specific to this receptor: A total of roughly 160 TCR beta chains were listed by the study as associated with cytomegalovirus. Compared with the roughly 700-donor mean, donors in an Asian-associated ancestry cluster had fewer N-insertions in productive TCRs, according to a later genetic analysis. In a later analysis, HLA-associated TCR beta chains were found to be more clonally expanded and to have lower generation probabilities than equally common non-associated chains. Correlated functional status among segregating V segments might be attributable to linkage disequilibrium, but an unknown experimental factor could not be ruled out. Specific HLA alleles were associated with 15,000 to 20,000 TCR beta sequences at a false discovery rate of 0.05 in a later analysis. When HLA alleles, especially DR and DQ, strongly co-occurred, TCR associations were difficult to assign to individual alleles. In a later analysis, most CMV-associated TCR beta chains were found to appear HLA-restricted, with HLA associations seemingly driven largely by CMV exposure. Some IMGT-functional V segments, including TRBV6-2 and TRBV6-3, could not be told apart with the 87-base-pair reads, so those segments were excluded. Over 15 rarely observed V segments, including chromosome 9 orphons, were excluded from the earlier analysis of about 600 of the donors because counts were too low. HLA typing was unavailable for some donors at each locus, so association tests used only the typed subset. In a later analysis, TCR association rates were found to vary across HLA loci, with the most associated TCRs seen for DRB1 alleles and the fewest for HLA-C alleles. Three of the identified cytomegalovirus-associated TCR beta chains were confirmed in vitro to be specific for cytomegalovirus antigens. CMV serostatus was the only immune exposure information available for the cohort. In a later genetic analysis, a missense DCLRE1C variant was associated with V-gene and J-gene trimming of TCR beta chains, and the association was replicated in an independent cohort. This cohort had only TCR beta chains sequenced, and the lack of alpha or paired-chain data limited which features could be detected. Roughly uniform sequencing depth across donors was assumed in presence/absence analyses, although this assumption may not hold. The sequencing pipeline was judged likely to have produced a cluster of highly shared sequence variants as a technical artifact. Several of the top co-occurrence clusters appeared to be linked to parvovirus B19, influenza, CMV and Epstein-Barr virus, according to a later analysis. It was suggested by the authors that the approach could potentially be generalized to other disease states and immunological phenotypes. In both the original and validation cohorts, the classifier was reported to diagnose cytomegalovirus status with high specificity and sensitivity. A further reported finding was that TCR beta sequences accurately predicted the HLA-A and HLA-B alleles for most subjects in the first cohort. Across donors, most TCR sequences were observed very rarely, whereas some public TCRs were present in many individuals. An earlier analysis of around 540 of the donors showed that most TCR beta V segments appeared in productive rearrangements either about 87% or about 30% of the time, which broadly matched IMGT annotations.

The cohort consisted of hundreds of healthy bone marrow donors. At the time of sampling, all cohort members were nominally healthy, though unrecorded immune exposures were likely present. The donor was CMV seronegative and belonged to the group of several hundred seronegative cohort members. A peripheral blood sample was collected from each donor, and TCR beta sequencing was performed on peripheral blood mononuclear cells. Genomic DNA was extracted from the blood cell samples with the Qiagen DNeasy Blood Extraction Kit. To prepare the library, the immunoSEQ multiplex PCR assay was applied. For the multiplex PCR, a mixture combining 60 forward primers for TCR Vbeta segments and 13 reverse primers for TCR Jbeta segments was used. A multiplex PCR assay on genomic DNA amplified the CDR3 region of rearranged TCR beta genes. The amplified TCR beta libraries were sequenced on the Illumina HiSeq System as 87-base-pair reads. Processing in the source paper ran as follows. Across the 500 to 700 repertoires, a later analysis counted 78 million or so unique TCR beta chains, some 11 million of which were shared by at least two donors. Raw reads were error-corrected and collapsed into unique sequences by a nearest-neighbor algorithm in which closely related sequences were merged to remove PCR and sequencing errors. CDR3 sequences were aligned to IMGT reference sequences to assign V, D and J gene segments. Each retained sequence needed at least a six-nucleotide match to both a V gene segment and a J gene segment. A rearrangement counted as productive if the CDR3 had no stop codons and remained in frame with V and J, and every other rearrangement counted as non-productive. CDR3 was defined according to IMGT convention as the region running from the second conserved V-encoded cysteine to the conserved J-encoded phenylalanine. The earlier analysis of a few hundred of the donors excluded sequences that lacked an unambiguous match to a single V gene segment. An earlier analysis of fewer than 750 of the donors called V segments functional above 56.7% productive rearrangements and segregating when the between-donor standard deviation exceeded 5%. A statistical classification framework was built to diagnose cytomegalovirus status from the catalog of TCR beta chain sequences. In a later analysis, TCR nucleotide sequences were compared against IMGT/GENE-DB human TR gene sequences so that V and J genes could be assigned. In a later analysis, CDR3 sequences and most-parsimonious VDJ recombination scenarios were assigned using the TCRdist pipeline. In a later analysis, each TCR beta chain was defined by its CDR3 amino acid sequence together with its V-gene family, and reads lacking a unique V-gene family were excluded. As a way to deal with suspected cross-contamination and a sequencing artifact, a later analysis dropped 640 or so nucleotide sequences that were highly shared and had low generation probability. A later analysis calculated a clonal expansion index for each public chain from normalized within-repertoire ranks of inferred template counts. In a later analysis, generation probabilities were computed using a VDJ recombination model fitted to out-of-frame rearrangements, and the results were checked against IGoR. In a later analysis, hypergeometric tests were used to score TCR-TCR, TCR-HLA and TCR-CMV co-occurrence, with a repertoire-size bias correction applied to TCR pairs. To estimate false discovery rates, a later analysis permuted the HLA or CMV assignments 20 times. A later analysis grouped co-occurring TCRs with DBSCAN, adding TCRdist sequence similarity when clustering within HLA-allele-positive subsets. For co-occurrence clustering, repertoires with fewer than 30,000 or more than 120,000 public chains were excluded, along with a handful of repertoires with anomalous nucleotide sharing. TCRdb took over this immuneACCESS table, retaining in-frame rearrangements with V and J assigned. Such tables are incomplete; in checked studies, under half of the missing clones stem from an unresolved V gene, and the remainder is unexplained. Clonal size and the V and J genes are those of that table, whereas D and trimming came from the DNA. Counted in this sample were tens of thousands of clones; about 80% of them appeared once. Around 4.5% of the sample lies in the top ten.

Relative to germline, V is 4 bases shorter and J is 2 bases shorter, with 14 bases between their ends. The germline V gene sets CDR1 to SGDLS and CDR2 to YYNGEE. From the cysteine up to the phenylalanine, the CDR3 has a length of 15 residues. The DNA shown is the 45-base CDR3, in frame from base 1. The chain is encoded by TRBV9 joined to TRBJ2-3; TRBD2 might be the D gene, on 6 matching bases. Sequencing was carried out using PBMCs. The sequence was obtained from a man under 40 in good health and CMV-seronegative. This receptor has the CDR3 CASSTSGGATDTQYF. The DNA sequence reads TGTGCCAGCAGCACCAGCGGAGGGGCCACAGATACGCAGTATTTT.